The 13 T cell receptor beta chains given below trace back to one sample, sequenced in a study of blood T cell repertoires in COVID-19. TCRdb keeps only in-frame clones here, not all; method: immunoSEQ multiplex PCR. The profile shows under 300,000 clones, approximately 83% of them singletons. What was sequenced was PBMCs or T cells enriched from blood (not recorded which). The origin of the receptors is a woman aged 40-49 years with acute COVID-19.

V usage is TRBV28 and J usage is TRBJ1-2; the match to TRBD1 covers 7 bases. V lost 6 bases, J lost 4 bases, and 5 bases stayed unmatched. The length of the CDR3 is 13 residues. From germline, CDR1 is MDHEN and CDR2 SYDVKM. The CDR3 DNA is TGTGCCAGCAGCCCGACAGGGATCTATGGCTACACCTTC. Translating gives CASSPTGIYGYTF.

This chain links TRBV5-4 with TRBJ2-3, with 9 bases matching TRBD2. V shed 4 bases and J 1 base; nucleotides not matched to a gene: 7. Germline CDR1 reads SGHNT; CDR2 reads YYREEE (reference sequence). CDR3 size: 16 residues. CDR3 nucleotide sequence: TGTGCCAGCAGCCCCGGACTAGCGACTGGCACAGATACGCAGTATTTT. This sequence encodes CASSPGLATGTDTQYF.

The V and J genes are TRBV6-5 and TRBJ1-2; tentative D call: TRBD1 (6 bases). Germline V lookup: CDR1 MNHEY, CDR2 SVGAGI. The ends were cut back, 6 bases at V and 3 bases at J, with 14 bases in the middle. The CDR3 loop spans 14 amino acids. The CDR3 loop is CASRSTGYDYGYTF. The CDR3 DNA sequence: TGTGCCAGCAGATCGACAGGATATGACTATGGCTACACCTTC.

In DNA, the CDR3 is TGCGCCAGCAGCTTGGAGGGGGCGCGAACTGAAGCTTTCTTT. The encoded protein is CASSLEGARTEAFF. V is TRBV5-1 and J is TRBJ1-1; 7 bases fit TRBD1. CDR3 size: 14 residues. With 0 bases clipped from V and 5 bases from J, the junction kept 4 bases outside the gene matches. Germline CDR1 is SGHRS and CDR2 is YFSETQ. The full variable domain, with the rest looked up from reference TRBV5-1 and TRBJ1-1, is KAGVTQTPRYLIKTRGQQVTLSCSPISGHRSVSWYQQTPGQGLQFLFEYFSETQRNKGNFPGRFSGRQFSNSRSEMNVSTLELGDSALYLCASSLEGARTEAFFGQGTRLTVV.

V is TRBV19 and J is TRBJ2-3; TRBD2 agrees at 8 bases. Germline trimming cut 5 bases from V and 2 bases from J; bases unmatched to any gene: 12. In germline, CDR1 is LNHDA, CDR2 SQIVND (reference sequence). The CDR3 covers 17 residues. The CDR3, as DNA: TGTGCCAGTAGTGGCTCTCAAGTAGCGGGACCCACAGATACGCAGTATTTT. Its translation: CASSGSQVAGPTDTQYF.

The chain's CDR3 is CASSLAGRVNLHEQYF. CDR3 nucleotides: TGCGCCAGCAGCTTGGCAGGCAGGGTAAATTTACACGAGCAGTACTTC. The chain is built from TRBV5-1 and TRBJ2-7; TRBD1 might be the D (5 bases). The CDR3 spans 16 residues. Between the trimmed V and J ends, which lost 0 bases and 5 bases, there was a span of 18 bases. CDR1 and CDR2 from the germline V gene are SGHRS and YFSETQ.

V usage is TRBV3-1 (or the pseudogene TRBV3-2) and J usage is TRBJ1-6, with a tentative D call TRBD1 (5 bases). Germline CDR1 is LGHDT and CDR2 is YNNKEL (reference sequence). The length of the CDR3 is 15 residues. Trimming removed 0 bases from V and 10 bases from J, with 13 bases in between. CDR3 nucleotides: TGTGCCAGCAGCCAAGAGTGGCAGGGATACTCACCCCTCCACTTT. It encodes CASSQEWQGYSPLHF.

CDR3 nucleotide sequence: TGTGCCAGCAGCTTGAGACATTCAGGGCCCCCTAATGAAAAACTGTTTTTT. It yields the protein CASSLRHSGPPNEKLFF. J is TRBJ1-4 and V is TRBV5-6, with D perhaps TRBD1 (5 bases). The ends were cut back, 1 base at V and 3 bases at J, with 16 bases in the middle. CDR1 SGHDT and CDR2 YYEEEE come from the germline V gene. The CDR3 is 17 residues long.

The chain carries TRBV4-1 and TRBJ2-7, with D possibly being TRBD2 (6 bases). V gave up 0 bases and J gave up 0 bases, with 9 bases separating them. The CDR3 has 15 amino acids. Germline V lookup: CDR1 MGHRA, CDR2 YSYEKL. The CDR3 nucleotides read TGCGCCAGCAGCCAAGAGGCTAGCGACTCCTACGAGCAGTACTTC. Its protein is CASSQEASDSYEQYF.

The rearrangement joins TRBV5-4 to TRBJ2-3, with 9 nucleotides matching TRBD1. Trimming cost V 4 bases and J 4 bases; bases outside gene matches: 7. The CDR3 contains 15 residues. CDR1 SGHNT and CDR2 YYREEE come from the germline V gene (reference sequence). CDR3 sequence (DNA): TGTGCCAGCAGCCCGGGACAGGGAGAAGCAGATACGCAGTATTTT. It yields the protein CASSPGQGEADTQYF.

V and J are TRBV7-2 and TRBJ1-1, with D perhaps matching TRBD1 (6 bases). The CDR3 length is 16 residues. Trimming shortened V by 4 bases and J by 0 bases, and 15 bases separated the two germline ends. Germline values: CDR1 SGHTA, CDR2 FQGNSA. CDR3 sequence (DNA): TGTGCCAGCAGCTCATTCCCGGGACAAATGAACACTGAAGCTTTCTTT. This translates into CASSSFPGQMNTEAFF. Full variable domain (missing parts from reference TRBV7-2 and TRBJ1-1): GAGVSQSPSNKVTEKGKDVELRCDPISGHTALYWYRQSLGQGLEFLIYFQGNSAPDKSGLPSDRFSAERTGGSVSTLTIQRTQQEDSAVYLCASSSFPGQMNTEAFFGQGTRLTVV.

This clone has ten or more counts. The rearrangement links TRBV11-2 to TRBJ2-1, with 8 positions matching TRBD1. Germline CDR1 reads SGHAT; CDR2 reads FQNNGV. Losses at the gene ends were 4 bases for V and 0 bases for J; bases not matched to a gene: 11. The CDR3 spans 18 residues. CDR3 in DNA: TGTGCCAGCAGCTCCCCGCGGTCGACAGGGGCCTCCTACAATGAGCAGTTCTTC. This translates into CASSSPRSTGASYNEQFF.

The chain joins TRBV24-1 to TRBJ2-1; 7 nucleotides line up with TRBD1. CDR3 size: 15 residues. V gave up 4 bases and J gave up 5 bases; unmatched junction bases: 7. From germline, CDR1 is KGHDR and CDR2 SFDVKD. The CDR3 DNA reads as TGTGCCACCAGTGACCCCGGGACAGTACACAATGAGCAGTTCTTC. Amino acids: CATSDPGTVHNEQFF.